These 30 T cell receptor beta chains came from one sample sequenced in a study of CD8+CD57+ T cells in acquired aplastic anemia. Genomic DNA was employed as the template in profiling TCR beta VDJ and CDR3. One entry per CDR3 protein results from TCRdb running MiXCR on the reads. The table lists hundreds of thousands of distinct CDR3 sequences, 65% to 80% of them singletons. Input material: sorted CD4+, CD8+, or CD8+CD57+ T cells (not recorded which) from PBMCs. The receptors derive from a human donor in good health, serving as a control.

The V gene is TRBV19, the J gene TRBJ2-7, with D uncertain. The CDR3 runs 13 residues. Germline loops: CDR1 LNHDA, CDR2 SQIVND (reference sequence). Trimming removed 5 bases at V and 6 bases at J, with 14 bases between. CDR3 coding DNA: TGTGCCAGTAGTGCCCATCCTTTTAGCGAGCAGTACGTC. Its translation: CASSAHPFSEQYV.

This clonotype was observed at least ten times. This chain connects TRBV9 to TRBJ1-6; unclear D gene. V shed 3 bases and J shed 7 bases, with 8 bases lying between them. Germline V lookup: CDR1 SGDLS, CDR2 YYNGEE. The CDR3 has 13 residues. The CDR3 region has the DNA TGTGCCAGCAGCGATGAGATAAATTCACCCCTCCACTTT. Amino acid sequence: CASSDEINSPLHF. The whole variable domain, filled in from reference TRBV9 and TRBJ1-6, reads DSGVTQTPKHLITATGQRVTLRCSPRSGDLSVYWYQQSLDQGLQFLIQYYNGEERAKGNILERFSAQQFPDLHSELNLSSLELGDSALYFCASSDEINSPLHFGNGTRLTVT.

This rearrangement joins TRBV9 to TRBJ2-3; 7 bases line up with TRBD1. V gave up 4 bases and J gave up 11 bases; unmatched junction bases: 13. CDR3 length: 14 residues. CDR1 is SGDLS and CDR2 is YYNGEE in the germline V gene. CDR3 region: CASSLQGRDDEQYF. In nucleotides, the CDR3 is TGTGCCAGCAGCTTACAGGGGCGAGACGACGAGCAGTATTTT.

This clonotype showed up just a few times. The V gene is TRBV19, the J gene TRBJ1-1; D gene uncertain. This CDR3 has 14 residues. Germline CDR1 reads LNHDA; CDR2 reads SQIVND (reference sequence). V shed 3 bases and J shed 11 bases, with 19 bases lying between them. In nucleotides, the CDR3 is TGTGCCAGTAGTATCGGACTGGCCGGGGTTGGGGCTTTCTTT. It translates to CASSIGLAGVGAFF.

The rearrangement links TRBV20-1 to TRBJ2-7; D unresolved. The CDR3 length is 12 residues. V lost 1 base, J lost 11 bases, and 15 bases lay in between. Looked up from germline, CDR1 is DFQATT and CDR2 is SNEGSKA (reference sequence). The CDR3: CSARATAYNEYF. The CDR3 DNA is TGCAGTGCTAGAGCTACGGCCTACAATGAGTACTTC.

With regard to this clonotype: This CDR3 fails to terminate in the conserved phenylalanine or tryptophan, so it likely reflects a read error. This chain connects TRBV7-9 to TRBJ2-7; 8 nucleotides align to TRBD1. With V trimmed by 3 bases and J by 6 bases, 4 bases remained unmatched. The CDR3 consists of 13 residues. Germline V gene sequence: CDR1 SEHNR, CDR2 FQNEAQ (reference sequence). The CDR3 spells CASSFDRGAEQYN. The CDR3 nucleotides read TGTGCCAGCAGCTTTGACAGGGGAGCCGAGCAGTACAAT.

This clonotype was detected once. The chain combines TRBV10-3 with TRBJ2-7, with D uncertain. Trimming cost V 7 bases and J 2 bases, with 15 bases left between them. The germline CDR1 and CDR2 sequences are ENHRY and SYGVKD. This CDR3 contains 14 residues. CDR3 nucleotides: TGTGCCATCACGCGCAGAGACAACGCCTACGAGCAGTACTTC. This translates into CAITRRDNAYEQYF.

This chain connects TRBV20-1 to TRBJ1-2; TRBD1 is a possible D gene (6 bases). The CDR3 loop spans 14 amino acids. Germline V gene sequence: CDR1 DFQATT, CDR2 SNEGSKA (reference sequence). Deletions cut 1 base from V and 8 bases from J, with 17 bases between. DNA of the CDR3: TGCAGTGCTAGAGCTAATGAGGGGGTCGGAGGCTACACCTTC. This sequence encodes CSARANEGVGGYTF.

This chain connects TRBV6-6 to TRBJ1-5, with 8 bases identical to TRBD1. CDR3 length: 16 residues. Germline trimming cut 5 bases from V and 3 bases from J; bases unmatched to any gene: 9. The V gene's germline CDR1 is MNHNY and CDR2 SVGAGI (reference sequence). The CDR3 protein is CASSQPGQVNNQPQHF. CDR3 coding DNA: TGTGCCAGCAGTCAACCGGGACAGGTAAACAATCAGCCCCAGCATTTT.

As to this clonotype: No DNA is shown, since the ends of the CDR3 on it are uncertain; the CDR3 is the one TCRdb lists. This chain uses TRBV7-8 with TRBJ1-6; TRBD1, as called in the table, went unchecked against the DNA. The CDR3 region is 16 residues in length, termini included. CDR1 and CDR2 (germline): SGHVS, FQNEAQ. CDR3 region: CASSLGGEAFFGQLHF.

This chain joins TRBV20-1 and TRBJ1-2; D call uncertain. V was trimmed by 1 base and J by 8 bases, leaving 11 bases between them. Germline V gene lookup returns CDR1 DFQATT and CDR2 SNEGSKA (reference sequence). This CDR3 region has 12 residues. The CDR3 coding sequence is TGCAGTGCTAGAGTCCCCCGGGGAGGCTACACCTTC. It encodes CSARVPRGGYTF.

This clonotype showed up just a few times. No DNA is shown, since the ends of the CDR3 on it are uncertain; the CDR3 is the one TCRdb lists. This chain links TRBV7-2 with TRBJ1-6; TRBD1, the table's D call, was not compared with the DNA. Germline V gene data show CDR1 as SGHTA and CDR2 as FQGNSA. The CDR3 has 14 amino acids, counting both end residues. CDR3 in amino acids: CASSPTGSRFFGPF.

V gene TRBV19 combines with J gene TRBJ1-2, with a tentative D call TRBD1 (5 bases). Germline CDR1 LNHDA, CDR2 SQIVND (reference sequence). V was trimmed by 4 bases and J by 2 bases, leaving 23 bases between them. This CDR3 is 18 amino acids long. The CDR3, as DNA: TGTGCCAGTAGTACACGGACATTGGGCCCAATCACGAACTATGGCTACACCTTC. The encoded protein is CASSTRTLGPITNYGYTF.

CDR3 region: CATSRDPAGGNGYTF. CDR3 bases: TGTGCCACCAGCAGAGATCCAGCAGGGGGGAATGGCTACACCTTC. This sequence joins TRBV15 and TRBJ1-2; 7 positions match TRBD1. The CDR3 length is 15 residues. CDR1 and CDR2 (germline): LNHNV, YYDKDF (reference sequence). The V gene end was trimmed by 0 bases and the J gene end by 6 bases; junction bases not matched to a gene: 7.

The chain combines TRBV10-3 with TRBJ2-7; 8 positions agree with TRBD2. In germline, CDR1 is ENHRY, CDR2 SYGVKD. The CDR3 is 13 residues long. J was trimmed by 3 bases and V by 2 bases; bases with no gene match: 0. The CDR3: CAISELAGYEQYF. The CDR3 DNA reads as TGTGCCATCAGTGAGCTAGCGGGCTACGAGCAGTACTTC.

The gene calls are TRBV10-3 and TRBJ2-3, with 9 bases that match TRBD1. After removal of 6 bases from V and 5 bases from J, the junction contained 9 bases not matched to a gene. CDR3 length: 15 residues. Germline V gives CDR1 ENHRY, CDR2 SYGVKD. The CDR3 sequence is CAIRGGQGQGDTQYF. For the CDR3, the DNA is TGTGCCATCAGGGGGGGACAGGGACAAGGAGATACGCAGTATTTT.

The V call is TRBV19, the J call TRBJ2-7; no firm D call. The CDR3 length is 12 residues. The germline CDR1 and CDR2 sequences are LNHDA and SQIVND (reference sequence). Trimming removed 3 bases from V and 4 bases from J, with 7 bases in between. DNA of the CDR3: TGTGCCAGTAGTATGCCCCGATACGAGCAGTACTTC. It yields the protein CASSMPRYEQYF.

The chain employs TRBV10-2 and TRBJ1-5; D unclear. Trimming stripped 5 bases from V and 0 bases from J, with 8 bases between. The germline V gene has CDR1 WSHSY and CDR2 SAAADI. The CDR3 runs to 14 residues. The CDR3 nucleotides are TGCGCCAGCAGTCAGTACGATAGCAATCAGCCCCAGCATTTT. This sequence encodes CASSQYDSNQPQHF.

V is TRBV24-1 and J is TRBJ2-7, with D perhaps matching TRBD1 (5 bases). V lost 6 bases and J lost 7, with 9 bases in between. The CDR3 covers 11 residues. Germline values: CDR1 KGHDR, CDR2 SFDVKD. CDR3 protein: CATSYQGEQYF. The CDR3 nucleotides read TGTGCCACCAGTTACCAGGGTGAGCAGTACTTC.

This chain connects TRBV29-1 to TRBJ1-2, with D perhaps matching TRBD1 (6 bases). Germline V gene sequence: CDR1 SQVTM, CDR2 ANQGSEA. V was trimmed by 5 bases and J by 12 bases, leaving 19 bases between them. This CDR3 has 12 amino acids. Here the CDR3 DNA reads TGCAGCGTTAATGACAGGAACTATGGGGACACCTTC. It encodes CSVNDRNYGDTF.

This sequence joins TRBV7-9 and TRBJ1-1; no firm D call. In germline, CDR1 is SEHNR, CDR2 FQNEAQ (reference sequence). V lost 0 bases and J lost 7, with 9 bases in between. This CDR3 spans 13 amino acids. The CDR3 sequence is CASSLARRDEAFF. Here the CDR3 DNA reads TGTGCCAGCAGCTTAGCCCGAAGGGATGAAGCTTTCTTT.

Regarding this clonotype: One junction end does not reproduce the germline sequence, and a read error may be involved. The gene calls are TRBV15 and TRBJ2-7, with D tentatively TRBD1 or TRBD2 (6 bases each). Germline V gene data show CDR1 as LNHNV and CDR2 as YYDKDF (reference sequence). This CDR3 has 14 residues. CDR3 sequence: CATSWGASGNALYF. The CDR3 bases are TGTGCCACCAGTTGGGGGGCCTCTGGAAACGCGCTATATTTT. The entire variable domain, with the rest obtained from reference TRBV15 and TRBJ2-7, is as follows: DAMVIQNPRYQVTQFGKPVTLSCSQTLNHNVMYWYQQKSSQAPKLLFHYYDKDFNNEADTPDNFQSRRPNTSFCFLDIRSPGLGDTAMYLCATSWGASGNALYFGPGTRLTVT.

The chain recombines TRBV2 with TRBJ1-4; the D is unclear. Germline assignment: CDR1 SNHLY and CDR2 FYNNEI. This CDR3 spans 13 amino acids. The V end was cut by 7 bases, the J end by 6 bases, with 12 bases between. The CDR3 spells CASISRTDEKLFF. In nucleotides, the CDR3 is TGTGCCAGCATCTCTCGAACAGATGAAAAACTGTTTTTT.

The chain employs TRBV20-1 and TRBJ1-2, with 8 positions matching TRBD1. With V trimmed by 3 bases and J by 1 base, 7 bases remained unmatched. The CDR3 is 15 residues long. Germline CDR1 and CDR2: DFQATT and SNEGSKA (reference sequence). Here the CDR3 reads CSARQQGGDNYGYTF. The CDR3 coding sequence is TGCAGTGCTAGGCAACAGGGGGGGGATAACTATGGCTACACCTTC.

This clonotype was seen repeatedly, ten times or more. The chain links TRBV7-3 to TRBJ2-2; 7 nucleotides match TRBD1. This CDR3 comprises 16 residues. J lost 6 bases, V lost 0 bases, and 7 bases had no gene match. Germline assignment: CDR1 SGHTA and CDR2 FQGTGA. CDR3 sequence: CASSLTGTVPPGELFF. CDR3 nucleotides: TGTGCCAGCAGCTTAACCGGGACAGTACCGCCCGGGGAGCTGTTTTTT.

This clonotype was recorded a few times. Given the absence of the conserved phenylalanine or tryptophan at the CDR3 end, a read error is likely. The chain is built from TRBV12-3 or TRBV12-4 and TRBJ2-2; TRBD2 aligns across 7 bases. This CDR3 is 16 amino acids long. V shed 3 bases and J 4 bases; nucleotides not matched to a gene: 8. The CDR3 DNA sequence: TGTGCCAGCAGTTTCCGGGGGGTGGGGGGCACCGGGGAGCTGTTTTCT. Translation gives CASSFRGVGGTGELFS.

V and J are TRBV9 and TRBJ1-1; D perhaps matches TRBD1 (5 bases). Deletions cut 0 bases from V and 11 bases from J, with 20 bases between. This CDR3 has 15 amino acids. Germline V gene data show CDR1 as SGDLS and CDR2 as YYNGEE. CDR3 loop: CASSVDRLNTEAAFF. The CDR3 nucleotides read TGTGCCAGCAGCGTAGACAGGTTGAACACTGAAGCTGCTTTCTTT.

DNA for the CDR3: TGTGCCAGCAACTTTTTGATAGGGAGAGCTTTCTTT. Translation gives CASNFLIGRAFF. The V and J genes are TRBV12-3 or TRBV12-4 and TRBJ1-1; no reliable D call. V was trimmed by 7 bases and J by 10 bases, leaving 16 bases between them. The CDR3 loop spans 12 amino acids.

This rearrangement joins TRBV20-1 to TRBJ1-1; no firm D call. V lost 7 bases and J lost 9, with 21 bases in between. Per germline, CDR1 DFQATT and CDR2 SNEGSKA (reference sequence). This CDR3 comprises 13 residues. CDR3: CSVRTGRSSKAFF. The CDR3, as DNA: TGCAGTGTGCGGACGGGCCGGTCGAGCAAAGCTTTCTTT.

A word on this clonotype: A read error may produce the germline difference seen at one junction end. The genes are TRBV7-2 and TRBJ2-3; no firm D call. Germline CDR1 reads SGHTA; CDR2 reads FQGNSA. The CDR3 runs to 14 residues. The CDR3 DNA reads as TGTGCCAGCAGCCTAGACGGAACCGCAGATAGCTACAATTTT. This sequence encodes CASSLDGTADSYNF. Supplemented by reference TRBV7-2 and TRBJ2-3, the full variable domain reads GAGVSQSPSNKVTEKGKDVELRCDPISGHTALYWYRQSLGQGLEFLIYFQGNSAPDKSGLPSDRFSAERTGGSVSTLTIQRTQQEDSAVYLCASSLDGTADSYNFGPGTRLTVL.